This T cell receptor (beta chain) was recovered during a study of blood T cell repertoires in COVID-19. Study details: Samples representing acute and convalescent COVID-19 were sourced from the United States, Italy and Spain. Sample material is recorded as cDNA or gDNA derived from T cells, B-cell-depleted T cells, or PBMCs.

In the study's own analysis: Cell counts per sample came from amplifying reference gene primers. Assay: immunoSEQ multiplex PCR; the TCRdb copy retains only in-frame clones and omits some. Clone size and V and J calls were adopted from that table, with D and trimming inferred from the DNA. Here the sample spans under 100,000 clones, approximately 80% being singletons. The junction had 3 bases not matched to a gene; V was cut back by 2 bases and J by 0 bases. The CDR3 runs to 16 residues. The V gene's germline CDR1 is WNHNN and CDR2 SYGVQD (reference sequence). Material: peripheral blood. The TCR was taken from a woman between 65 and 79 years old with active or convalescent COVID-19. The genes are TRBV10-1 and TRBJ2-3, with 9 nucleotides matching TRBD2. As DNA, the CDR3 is TGCGCCAGCAGTGAGAGTCTAGCGGGGAGCACAGATACGCAGTATTTT. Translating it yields CASSESLAGSTDTQYF.